This T cell receptor beta chain was found in a study of T cells in Graves' hyperthyroidism and ophthalmopathy. The CDR3 sequence is 12 residues long. Germline lookup yields CDR1 SGHTA and CDR2 FQGNSA. With 3 bases removed from V and 5 bases from J, the gap between germline ends came to 8 bases. Hyperthyroidism had been newly diagnosed in patients aged 18 to 65, and its duration was under 2 months. Clinicians diagnosed patients from clinical symptoms, serum thyroxine and TRAb, thyroid ultrasound and orbital computed tomography. On this clonotype itself: Its target is not known.

Whole-study results and caveats: In blood, most of the thyroid clonotypes expanded above 0.001 were also present.

TCR beta CDR3 sequences were amplified from RNA transcripts. In the first-round RT-PCR of the TCR CDR3, the HTBI primer set was used. One entry per CDR3 protein results from TCRdb running MiXCR on the multiplex PCR reads. The sample has around 580,000 distinct CDR3 sequences; 46% are singletons. Sequencing input: peripheral blood or thyroid tissue (not recorded which). This sequence originates from a woman under 30 with Graves' hyperthyroidism. The chain joins TRBV7-2 to TRBJ2-7; D remains ambiguous. CDR3: CASSFGFHEQYF. The CDR3, as DNA: TGTGCCAGCAGCTTCGGGTTCCACGAGCAGTACTTC.